The 6 T cell receptor beta chains below all came from one sample that was sequenced in a study of blood T cell repertoires in COVID-19 (dated by TCRdb to the early 2020s). The library relied on the immunoSEQ multiplex PCR assay. TCRdb mirrors the immuneACCESS table, restricted to in-frame sequences. Some clones are absent from its copies; in checked studies, under half trace to an unresolved V gene, and the reason for the others is unknown. A total of some 190,000 clones appear in this sample, 82% of them only once. The biggest ten clones account for less than 9.5% of the sample. The sample comprised peripheral blood. The receptors originated from a woman aged 60 to 75 with COVID-19, enrolled during active disease.

This clone appeared once. The chain carries TRBV5-1 and TRBJ2-7, with 9 bases identical to TRBD1. This CDR3 is built from 15 residues. V gave up 1 base and J gave up 3 bases; unmatched junction bases: 5. Germline loops: CDR1 SGHRS, CDR2 YFSETQ. CDR3 DNA sequence: TGCGCCAGCAGCTTGAGTTGGGACAGGGACTACGAGCAGTACTTC. The encoded protein is CASSLSWDRDYEQYF.

J is TRBJ1-2 and V is TRBV28, with D unclear. Germline V gives CDR1 MDHEN, CDR2 SYDVKM. The CDR3 spans 13 residues. Trimming cost V 1 base and J 8 bases, with 11 bases left between them. The CDR3: CASSLFEYQGYTF. CDR3 bases: TGTGCCAGCAGTTTATTCGAATACCAGGGCTACACCTTC.

In the case of this clone: Additional DNA sequences in this sample encode the identical CDR3. The chain combines TRBV18 with TRBJ1-3; possible D gene TRBD1, 6 bases. Germline V lookup: CDR1 KGHSH, CDR2 LQKENI. The germline V and J ends were trimmed by 1 base and 2 bases, with 6 bases remaining between them. The CDR3 totals 14 residues. This CDR3 is CASSPQGAGNTIYF. The CDR3, as DNA: TGTGCCAGCTCACCACAGGGGGCTGGAAACACCATATATTTT.

The rearrangement uses TRBV10-2 and TRBJ1-4; no reliable D call. The CDR3 extends over 15 amino acids. CDR1 and CDR2 from the germline V gene are WSHSY and SAAADI. Trimming took 5 bases from V and 0 from J, leaving 10 bases between them. Written as DNA, the CDR3 is TGCGCCAGCAGTTCCCCATTTGCAACTAATGAAAAACTGTTTTTT. The encoded protein is CASSSPFATNEKLFF.

The chain carries TRBV30 and TRBJ1-3; no firm D call. The CDR3 spans 15 residues. In germline, CDR1 is GTSNPN, CDR2 SVGIG (reference sequence). V was pared by 0 bases and J by 1 base, with 10 bases between. The CDR3 reads CAWSVRRVSGNTIYF. Here the CDR3 DNA reads TGTGCCTGGAGTGTACGACGGGTGTCTGGAAACACCATATATTTT.

This clone was observed a handful of times. CDR3 nucleotide sequence: TGTGCCAGCAGCAAAGGCATTCGGTCGAGCCGGGACCTGGACAGGGTGGCCTACAATGAGCAGTTCTTC. It is translated as CASSKGIRSSRDLDRVAYNEQFF. The genes are TRBV21-1 and TRBJ2-1; no check of the table's D call, TRBD1, against the DNA was made. TRBV21-1 is a pseudogene segment. The CDR3 loop spans 23 amino acids.